A selection of T cell receptor beta chains follows, all from one sample in a study of T cells in Graves' hyperthyroidism and ophthalmopathy. TCRdb re-called the multiplex PCR reads through MiXCR, storing one row per CDR3 protein. In the table there are 550,000 to 650,000 distinct CDR3 sequences, 11% to 15% of which are singletons. Material for sequencing was blood. The source of these receptors is a middle-aged woman with Graves' hyperthyroidism. The CDR3 runs from the conserved cysteine through the conserved F or W. D genes are given only for firm matches. Clone sizes are given selectively: once, few, many, or a class where the clone is expanded.

length: 13; J: TRBJ1-5; D: .; size: .; V: TRBV15; CDR3: CATSRGGGQPQHF; DNA: TGTGCCACCAGCAGAGGTGGAGGTCAGCCCCAGCATTTT
length: 17; J: TRBJ2-1; D: .; size: few; V: TRBV28; CDR3: CASSFSYGVFSYNEQFF; DNA: TGTGCCAGCAGTTTCTCCTACGGGGTCTTCTCCTACAATGAGCAGTTCTTC
length: 15; J: TRBJ2-7; D: .; size: many; V: TRBV27; CDR3: CASSYLGQSSYEQYF; DNA: TGTGCCAGCAGTTATCTCGGACAAAGCTCCTACGAGCAGTACTTC
length: 14; J: TRBJ1-5; D: .; size: .; V: TRBV3-1; CDR3: CASSGGNANQPQHF; DNA: TGTGCCAGCAGCGGAGGGAACGCCAATCAGCCCCAGCATTTT
length: 15; J: TRBJ2-7; D: .; size: many; V: TRBV6-5; CDR3: CASSYSFLGAYEQYF; DNA: TGTGCCAGCAGTTACTCGTTTCTCGGAGCCTACGAGCAGTACTTC
length: 16; J: TRBJ2-2; D: TRBD2; size: .; V: TRBV3-1; CDR3: CASSERLALPSGELFF; DNA: TGTGCCAGCAGCGAGAGACTAGCGCTTCCTTCCGGGGAGCTGTTTTTT
length: 17; J: TRBJ2-2; D: TRBD1; size: .; V: TRBV15; CDR3: CATSRELGQGVTGELFF; DNA: TGTGCCACCAGCAGAGAGTTGGGACAGGGCGTAACCGGGGAGCTGTTTTTT
length: 11; J: TRBJ1-2; D: .; size: few; V: TRBV29-1; CDR3: CSVEHSYGYTF; DNA: TGCAGCGTTGAACACAGTTATGGCTACACCTTC
length: 15; J: TRBJ2-5; D: TRBD2; size: many; V: TRBV28; CDR3: CASGLAGGPQETQYF; DNA: TGTGCCAGCGGGTTAGCGGGAGGGCCGCAAGAGACCCAGTACTTC
length: 13; J: TRBJ2-7; D: .; size: .; V: TRBV28; CDR3: CASSFRGLYEQYF; DNA: TGTGCCAGCAGTTTCAGAGGACTCTACGAGCAGTACTTC
length: 14; J: TRBJ1-6; D: .; size: .; V: TRBV7-8; CDR3: CASSFSAANSPLHF; DNA: TGTGCCAGCAGCTTTAGCGCGGCTAATTCACCCCTCCACTTT
length: 12; J: TRBJ1-2; D: TRBD1; size: many; V: TRBV20-1; CDR3: CSARTGNYGYTF; DNA: TGCAGTGCTAGGACAGGGAACTATGGCTACACCTTC
length: 16; J: TRBJ2-1; D: TRBD2; size: many; V: TRBV27; CDR3: CASSLRRGSPYNEQFF; DNA: TGTGCCAGCAGTTTACGGCGCGGGAGCCCCTACAATGAGCAGTTCTTC
length: 15; J: TRBJ1-1; D: .; size: few; V: TRBV18; CDR3: CASSLPGRENTEAFF; DNA: TGTGCCAGCTCATTACCGGGACGGGAGAACACTGAAGCTTTCTTT
length: 14; J: TRBJ2-7; D: .; size: many; V: TRBV6-1; CDR3: CASSQQGGPYEQYF; DNA: TGTGCCAGCAGTCAACAGGGTGGCCCATACGAGCAGTACTTC
length: 12; J: TRBJ2-7; D: .; size: many; V: TRBV14; CDR3: CASSQDEYEQYF; DNA: TGTGCCAGCAGCCAGGACGAGTACGAGCAGTACTTC
length: 15; J: TRBJ2-2; D: .; size: once; V: TRBV7-6; CDR3: CASKTWGADTGELFF; DNA: TGTGCCAGCAAAACGTGGGGGGCGGACACCGGGGAGCTGTTTTTT
length: 15; J: TRBJ2-5; D: .; size: many; V: TRBV20-1; CDR3: CSASGSSGFTETQYF; DNA: TGCAGTGCTAGCGGGAGCTCGGGTTTTACGGAGACCCAGTACTTC
length: 14; J: TRBJ2-7; D: .; size: many; V: TRBV18; CDR3: CASSPPSTDYEQYF; DNA: TGTGCCAGCTCACCACCGTCTACAGATTACGAGCAGTACTTC
length: 13; J: TRBJ2-7; D: TRBD2; size: .; V: TRBV10-3; CDR3: CAIVTSDSYEQYF; DNA: TGTGCCATCGTTACTAGCGACTCCTACGAGCAGTACTTC
length: 15; J: TRBJ2-7; D: TRBD2; size: many; V: TRBV3-1; CDR3: CASSQDSAGGRFLYF; DNA: TGTGCCAGCAGCCAAGATTCGGCGGGAGGGAGGTTTTTGTACTTC
length: 14; J: TRBJ1-6; D: TRBD1; size: .; V: TRBV5-1; CDR3: CASSAGDRSSPLHF; DNA: TGCGCCAGCAGCGCAGGGGACAGGTCGTCACCCCTCCACTTT
length: 12; J: TRBJ1-4; D: .; size: many; V: TRBV30; CDR3: CAWSGGDEKLFF; DNA: TGTGCCTGGAGTGGCGGAGACGAAAAACTGTTTTTT
length: 15; J: TRBJ1-1; D: .; size: many; V: TRBV15; CDR3: CATSRGGVVVTEAFF; DNA: TGTGCCACCAGCAGAGGAGGGGTCGTTGTAACTGAAGCTTTCTTT
length: 15; J: TRBJ1-5; D: .; size: .; V: TRBV7-8; CDR3: CASSLTGLPNQPQHF; DNA: TGTGCCAGCAGCTTGACAGGTCTCCCCAATCAGCCCCAGCATTTT
length: 16; J: TRBJ1-5; D: .; size: many; V: TRBV10-2; CDR3: CASSESGAGGNQPQHF; DNA: TGCGCCAGCAGTGAGTCGGGGGCAGGGGGCAATCAGCCCCAGCATTTT
length: 14; J: TRBJ2-5; D: .; size: few; V: TRBV10-3; CDR3: CAISPGTRQETQYF; DNA: TGTGCCATCAGTCCCGGGACCCGCCAAGAGACCCAGTACTTC
length: 16; J: TRBJ1-5; D: TRBD1; size: many; V: TRBV28; CDR3: CASSRTGRSSNQPQHF; DNA: TGTGCCAGCAGCCGGACAGGGAGGTCGAGCAATCAGCCCCAGCATTTT
length: 13; J: TRBJ1-2; D: TRBD1; size: many; V: TRBV7-2; CDR3: CASRGDSNYGYTF; DNA: TGTGCCAGCAGGGGGGACAGTAACTATGGCTACACCTTC